This passage covers 30 T cell receptor beta chains from one sample sequenced in a study of blood T cell repertoires in COVID-19. Generated by immunoSEQ multiplex PCR, the TCRdb table keeps only in-frame clones and is missing some. The sample consists of 150,000 to 200,000 clones, 88% of them appearing once. Sequenced input: peripheral blood. All receptors derive from a human donor in a cohort sampled during active COVID-19.

The V call is TRBV4-1, the J call TRBJ2-6; 9 nucleotides match TRBD1. J gave up 3 bases and V 2 bases, and 5 bases lay outside the gene matches. The CDR3 runs 17 residues. Germline V lookup: CDR1 MGHRA, CDR2 YSYEKL. The CDR3 nucleotides are TGCGCCAGCAGCCAATCCGGGACAGGGTTTGGGGCCAACGTCCTGACTTTC. Its translation: CASSQSGTGFGANVLTF.

This clone has more than one count but fewer than ten. This rearrangement joins TRBV6-2 or TRBV6-3 to TRBJ2-3; the match to TRBD2 covers 7 bases. The V gene end was trimmed by 5 bases and the J gene end by 1 base; junction bases not matched to a gene: 3. The germline CDR1 and CDR2 sequences are MNHEY and SVGEGT. The CDR3 is made up of 14 amino acids. CDR3 nucleotide sequence: TGTGCCAGCAGTACAACTAGCGGCACAGATACGCAGTATTTT. It codes for CASSTTSGTDTQYF.

The V gene is TRBV10-1, the J gene TRBJ2-3, with TRBD2 as a possible D gene (6 bases). The CDR3 is made up of 14 amino acids. Trimming removed 5 bases from V and 1 base from J, with 10 bases in between. The germline CDR1 and CDR2 sequences are WNHNN and SYGVQD (reference sequence). CDR3 sequence (DNA): TGCGCCAGCAGTCCAACTAGCCGCACAGATACGCAGTATTTT. Translated: CASSPTSRTDTQYF.

The chain employs TRBV25-1 and TRBJ2-3; a possible D gene is TRBD1 (6 bases). The CDR3 loop spans 15 amino acids. V shed 5 bases and J shed 2 bases, with 14 bases lying between them. CDR1 is MGHDK, CDR2 SYGVNS, per germline. The CDR3 protein is CASSYRQATTDTQYF. The CDR3 DNA reads TGTGCCAGCAGTTACCGACAGGCTACCACAGATACGCAGTATTTT.

This sequence joins TRBV27 and TRBJ1-2, with 9 bases aligning to TRBD1. The CDR3 runs to 17 residues. CDR1 and CDR2 from the germline V gene are MNHEY and SMNVEV (reference sequence). V gave up 2 bases and J gave up 3 bases; unmatched junction bases: 10. Written as DNA, the CDR3 is TGTGCCAGCAGTTTAGTTGGGGGACAGGGTAAGGACTATGGCTACACCTTC. This sequence encodes CASSLVGGQGKDYGYTF.

V and J are TRBV4-1 and TRBJ1-5, with TRBD1 matching 9 bases. CDR1 and CDR2 from the germline V gene are MGHRA and YSYEKL. J gave up 7 bases and V 1 base, and 8 bases lay outside the gene matches. The CDR3 contains 16 residues. Here the CDR3 reads CASSQGPGQGGQPQHF. CDR3 DNA: TGCGCCAGCAGCCAAGGGCCGGGACAGGGTGGACAGCCCCAGCATTTT.

V and J are TRBV12-3 or TRBV12-4 and TRBJ1-3; possible D gene TRBD1, 5 bases. V was cut by 7 bases and J by 4 bases, with 11 bases left in between. The CDR3 spans 13 residues. The CDR3 sequence: CASTLGGGNTIYF. CDR3 coding DNA: TGTGCCAGCACCTTGGGGGGGGGAAACACCATATATTTT.

V usage is TRBV11-2 and J usage is TRBJ1-5; unclear D gene. V was trimmed by 3 bases and J by 3 bases, leaving 6 bases between them. The CDR3 has 13 residues. The germline V gene has CDR1 SGHAT and CDR2 FQNNGV. DNA of the CDR3: TGTGCCAGCAGCTTTCAGTACAATCAGCCCCAGCATTTT. Translating it yields CASSFQYNQPQHF.

The chain carries TRBV12-5 and TRBJ1-1; D is perhaps TRBD1 (5 bases). V gave up 1 base and J gave up 0 bases, with 9 bases separating them. Germline assignment: CDR1 LGHNT and CDR2 FRNRAP. The CDR3 contains 15 residues. The CDR3 protein is CASGLGQTLNTEAFF. The DNA of the CDR3 is TGTGCTAGTGGTTTGGGACAGACTCTGAACACTGAAGCTTTCTTT.

The chain is built from TRBV10-3 and TRBJ2-1; a possible D gene is TRBD2 (5 bases). CDR1 ENHRY and CDR2 SYGVKD come from the germline V gene. V lost 4 bases and J 8 bases, leaving 18 bases between the germline ends. The CDR3 is 15 amino acids. The CDR3 spells CAISGGLTSMDEQFF. The CDR3 DNA follows: TGTGCCATCAGTGGCGGACTCACATCGATGGATGAGCAGTTCTTC.

This sequence joins TRBV19 and TRBJ2-1; the D gene is possibly TRBD1 (5 bases). Between the trimmed V and J ends, which lost 5 bases and 10 bases, there was a span of 15 bases. The CDR3 covers 13 residues. Germline CDR1 LNHDA, CDR2 SQIVND (reference sequence). CDR3 coding DNA: TGTGCCAGTAGTCCAGACTTAGGGGCCGAGCAGTTCTTC. It codes for CASSPDLGAEQFF.

This chain links TRBV6-2 or TRBV6-3 with TRBJ1-5; 8 nucleotides line up with TRBD1. In germline, CDR1 is MNHEY, CDR2 SVGEGT. This CDR3 spans 16 amino acids. Trimming at V came to 5 bases and at J to 0 bases, leaving 6 bases not matched to a gene. CDR3 nucleotide sequence: TGTGCCAGCAGTCGGGGACAGGTGACTAGCAATCAGCCCCAGCATTTT. Translating gives CASSRGQVTSNQPQHF.

V and J are TRBV5-1 and TRBJ1-1, with D possibly TRBD1 on 6 matching bases. Germline V gene sequence: CDR1 SGHRS, CDR2 YFSETQ. The V and J ends lost 0 bases and 5 bases respectively, with 11 bases between them. The CDR3 contains 14 residues. CDR3 in DNA: TGCGCCAGCAGCTTGGACAGGGTAGGGACTGAAGCTTTCTTT. Translating it yields CASSLDRVGTEAFF.

The chain recombines TRBV29-1 with TRBJ1-1, with TRBD1 as a possible D gene (6 bases). The germline V gene has CDR1 SQVTM and CDR2 ANQGSEA. V was pared by 1 base and J by 10 bases, with 19 bases between. CDR3 length equals 14 residues. The DNA for the CDR3 is TGCAGCGTTGAAGTATCCAGGGGCTGGGGCAGAGCTTTCTTT. It codes for CSVEVSRGWGRAFF.

V is TRBV7-9 and J is TRBJ2-2, with 7 bases that match TRBD1. The V segment lost 3 bases and the J segment 2 bases; nucleotides outside the gene matches: 3. The CDR3 length is 15 residues. Germline CDR1 and CDR2: SEHNR and FQNEAQ (reference sequence). The CDR3 nucleotides are TGTGCCAGCAGCTTGGGGGACAGAAACACCGGGGAGCTGTTTTTT. This translates into CASSLGDRNTGELFF.

The V call is TRBV4-3, the J call TRBJ2-5; 7 nucleotides match TRBD1. Looked up from germline, CDR1 is LGHNA and CDR2 is YSLEER. Germline trimming cut 1 base from V and 5 bases from J; bases unmatched to any gene: 4. CDR3 length equals 14 residues. This CDR3 is CASSQGDRGETQYF. For the CDR3, the DNA is TGCGCCAGCAGCCAAGGGGACAGAGGGGAGACCCAGTACTTC.

This chain uses TRBV5-6 with TRBJ1-2, with D possibly being TRBD1 (5 bases). The CDR3 contains 15 residues. Per germline, CDR1 SGHDT and CDR2 YYEEEE. The germline V and J ends were trimmed by 0 bases and 4 bases, with 13 bases remaining between them. CDR3 nucleotide sequence: TGTGCCAGCAGCTTGGCGGGGGGACGGGTCTATGGCTACACCTTC. This gives the protein CASSLAGGRVYGYTF.

The chain has TRBV7-6 and TRBJ2-3, with D possibly being TRBD1 (5 bases). The CDR3 loop spans 15 amino acids. Trimming took off 4 bases at V and 1 base at J, with 12 bases between the two ends. The germline CDR1 and CDR2 sequences are SGHVS and FNYEAQ. The CDR3 nucleotides read TGTGCCAGCAGCTCGGCAGGGTACGGCACAGATACGCAGTATTTT. This sequence encodes CASSSAGYGTDTQYF.

The V gene is TRBV7-9, the J gene TRBJ2-6; tentatively, D is TRBD1 (5 bases). Per the germline V gene, CDR1 is SEHNR and CDR2 is FQNEAQ (reference sequence). Trimming shortened V by 1 base and J by 3 bases, and 16 bases separated the two germline ends. CDR3 length: 18 residues. This CDR3 is CASSLEGAARFGANVLTF. The CDR3 DNA is TGTGCCAGCAGCTTAGAAGGGGCAGCTAGGTTTGGGGCCAACGTCCTGACTTTC.

A single count supports this clone. The rearrangement joins TRBV27 to TRBJ2-3; no clear D gene. CDR1 and CDR2 from the germline V gene are MNHEY and SMNVEV (reference sequence). The germline V and J ends were trimmed by 1 base and 2 bases, with 19 bases remaining between them. The length of the CDR3 is 18 residues. The CDR3 coding sequence is TGTGCCAGCAGTTTATTGCCCCCGGTAGTCACCTCCACAGATACGCAGTATTTT. This sequence encodes CASSLLPPVVTSTDTQYF.

This clone was detected once. The chain employs TRBV28 and TRBJ1-5; TRBD1 matches 9 bases. The length of the CDR3 is 14 residues. The V gene end was trimmed by 8 bases and the J gene end by 2 bases; junction bases not matched to a gene: 4. The germline gives CDR1 MDHEN, CDR2 SYDVKM. The CDR3 region is CASLQGAGNQPQHF. The DNA for the CDR3 is TGTGCCAGCCTACAGGGGGCGGGCAATCAGCCCCAGCATTTT.

This chain connects TRBV12-3 or TRBV12-4 to TRBJ2-7; TRBD1 matches at 9 bases. CDR3 length: 13 amino acids. Losses at the gene ends were 6 bases for V and 5 bases for J; bases not matched to a gene: 5. The CDR3 sequence: CASRGTGQHEQYF. CDR3 nucleotide sequence: TGTGCCAGCAGGGGGACAGGGCAACACGAGCAGTACTTC.

The chain carries TRBV5-4 and TRBJ1-2, with D tentatively TRBD1 (6 bases). Germline assignment: CDR1 SGHNT and CDR2 YYREEE (reference sequence). V dropped 0 bases and J dropped 10 bases, with 13 bases sitting between them. The CDR3 is 13 amino acids. CDR3 sequence reads: CASSLDREAPYTF. DNA of the CDR3: TGTGCCAGCAGCTTGGACAGGGAAGCCCCCTACACCTTC.

This rearrangement joins TRBV11-2 to TRBJ2-3, with TRBD2 matching 8 bases. The germline CDR1 and CDR2 sequences are SGHAT and FQNNGV. This CDR3 contains 15 residues. After removal of 4 bases from V and 1 base from J, the junction contained 4 bases not matched to a gene. The CDR3 DNA sequence: TGTGCCAGCAGCTCGCGGGGGGCGGGCACAGATACGCAGTATTTT. Amino acids: CASSSRGAGTDTQYF.

This rearrangement joins TRBV30 to TRBJ2-2; perhaps TRBD2 as D (6 bases). CDR1 is GTSNPN and CDR2 is SVGIG in the germline V gene (reference sequence). This CDR3 contains 14 residues. V was shortened by 5 bases and J by 4 bases, with 14 bases between the two germline ends. In DNA form, the CDR3 reads TGTGCCTGGGGAGGGCGGGTTACCACCGGGGAGCTGTTTTTT. It yields the protein CAWGGRVTTGELFF.

V usage is TRBV14 and J usage is TRBJ2-7; 9 bases map to TRBD1. The CDR3 is 16 amino acids. J gave up 8 bases and V 4 bases, and 15 bases lay outside the gene matches. CDR1 SGHDN and CDR2 FVKESK come from the germline V gene. The CDR3 coding sequence is TGTGCCAGCAGCCGCCCCGGACAGGGGATGAAGTGTAAGCAGTACTTC. Amino acid sequence: CASSRPGQGMKCKQYF.

This clone has only a few counts. One end of the junction is discordant with germline, which a read error may explain. The chain carries TRBV11-3 and TRBJ2-7; 7 bases agree with TRBD1. The CDR3 loop spans 13 amino acids. CDR1 is SGHNT, CDR2 YENEEA, per germline. The DNA for the CDR3 is TGTGCCAGCAGCCTAGACAGGGAACGGGAGCAGTACTTC. It specifies CASSLDREREQYF.

The genes are TRBV29-1 and TRBJ2-2, with D maybe TRBD2 (6 bases). CDR3 length: 17 residues. The ends were cut back, 3 bases at V and 6 bases at J, with 23 bases in the middle. Germline CDR1 reads SQVTM; CDR2 reads ANQGSEA. CDR3 DNA sequence: TGCAGCGTTGACGTTCACCCCCCCGGTGGGAGGTCCGGGGAGCTGTTTTTT. The encoded protein is CSVDVHPPGGRSGELFF.

As to this clone: The junction differs from germline at one of its ends, possibly a read error. V and J are TRBV7-7 and TRBJ2-1; TRBD1 aligns across 9 bases. The CDR3 runs 15 residues. Germline V gene sequence: CDR1 SSHAT, CDR2 FNYEAQ (reference sequence). CDR3 nucleotide sequence: TGTGCTAGCAGCTTATCGGGACAGGGAGGCGATGAGCAGTTCTTC. It codes for CASSLSGQGGDEQFF.

V and J are TRBV4-2 and TRBJ1-5, with unresolved D. V was clipped by 2 bases and J by 7 bases, with 15 bases between them. The length of the CDR3 is 15 residues. Germline CDR1 is LGHNA and CDR2 is YNFKEQ. As DNA, the CDR3 is TGTGCCAGCAGCCAATATATCGGGGTTGGGCAGCCCCAGCATTTT. Translating gives CASSQYIGVGQPQHF.